Reported below is one T cell receptor (beta chain). This sample was included in a study of blood T cell repertoires in COVID-19. Background on the study: Acute and convalescent COVID-19 samples came from the United States, Italy and Spain.

In the study's own analysis: Reference gene primer amplification gave nucleated cell count estimates. TCRdb's copy holds only in-frame clones and misses some; the assay was immunoSEQ multiplex PCR. D and trimming come from the DNA, and the V and J calls and clone size come from that table. The sample lists 200,000 to 250,000 clones, approximately 78% seen once, with around 8% in the top ten. Followed over time, Seattle patients had been enrolled while infection was active. The CDR3 extends over 16 amino acids. Trimming at V came to 4 bases and at J to 6 bases, leaving 13 bases not matched to a gene. Germline V gene data show CDR1 as MNHEY and CDR2 as SVGAGI.

The specimen sequenced was peripheral blood. The sequence derives from a woman of 80 years or more with COVID-19, enrolled during active disease. This chain connects TRBV6-5 to TRBJ2-3, with TRBD2 identical over 7 bases. The CDR3 bases are TGTGCCAGCAGTTGGAAGCGGGGAGGCCGGGAGGATACGCAGTATTTT. Translation gives CASSWKRGGREDTQYF.